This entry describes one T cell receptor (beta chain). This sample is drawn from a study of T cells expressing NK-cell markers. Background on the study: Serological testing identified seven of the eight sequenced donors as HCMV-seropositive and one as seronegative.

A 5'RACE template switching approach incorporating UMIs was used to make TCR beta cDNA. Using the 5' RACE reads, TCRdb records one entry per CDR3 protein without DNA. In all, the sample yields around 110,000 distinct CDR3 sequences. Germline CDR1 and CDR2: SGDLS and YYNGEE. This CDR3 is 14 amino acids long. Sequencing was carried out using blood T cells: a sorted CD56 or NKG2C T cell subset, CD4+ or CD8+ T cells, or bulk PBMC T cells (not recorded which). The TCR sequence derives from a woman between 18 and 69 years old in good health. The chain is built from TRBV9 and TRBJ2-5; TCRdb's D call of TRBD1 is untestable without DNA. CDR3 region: CASSDRGREETQYF. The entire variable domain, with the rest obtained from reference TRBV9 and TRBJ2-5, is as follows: DSGVTQTPKHLITATGQRVTLRCSPRSGDLSVYWYQQSLDQGLQFLIQYYNGEERAKGNILERFSAQQFPDLHSELNLSSLELGDSALYFCASSDRGREETQYFGPGTRLLVL.